This TCR beta chain was observed in a study of cytomegalovirus exposure and HLA in healthy donors. PCR involved 60 Vbeta and 13 Jbeta primers. TCRdb's copy holds only in-frame clones and misses some; the assay was immunoSEQ multiplex PCR. The sample lists 150,000 or so clones, roughly 80% occurring once. With respect to this clone: What it recognizes is unknown.

Broader study findings: Diagnosis of cytomegalovirus status made by the classifier reportedly showed high specificity and sensitivity. The study recorded 150 to 200 TCR beta chains that were cytomegalovirus-associated.

In germline, CDR1 is SNHLY, CDR2 FYNNEI. This CDR3 region has 17 residues. V shed 6 bases and J 4 bases; nucleotides not matched to a gene: 9. The receptor was derived from a woman under 30 in good health and CMV-seronegative. This sequence joins TRBV2 and TRBJ2-1; TRBD2 matches 13 bases. Sequencing used PBMCs. The CDR3 loop is CASSYSGLAGVYNEQFF. DNA of the CDR3: TGTGCCAGCAGCTACAGCGGACTAGCGGGAGTGTACAATGAGCAGTTCTTC.